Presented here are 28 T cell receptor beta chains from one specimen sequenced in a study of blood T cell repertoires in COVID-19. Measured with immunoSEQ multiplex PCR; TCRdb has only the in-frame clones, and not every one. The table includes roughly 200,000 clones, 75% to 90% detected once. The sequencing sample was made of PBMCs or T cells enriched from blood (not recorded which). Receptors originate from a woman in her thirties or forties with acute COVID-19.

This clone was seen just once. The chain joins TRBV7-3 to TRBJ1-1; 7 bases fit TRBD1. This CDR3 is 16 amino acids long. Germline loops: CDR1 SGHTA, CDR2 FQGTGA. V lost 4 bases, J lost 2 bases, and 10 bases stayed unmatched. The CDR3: CASSSRGDRVNTEAFF. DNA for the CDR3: TGTGCCAGCAGCTCTCGTGGGGACAGAGTAAACACTGAAGCTTTCTTT.

CDR3 sequence reads: CASNPKAGGNYGYTF. CDR3 nucleotide sequence: TGTGCCAGCAATCCCAAAGCAGGGGGTAACTATGGCTACACCTTC. V gene TRBV2 combines with J gene TRBJ1-2; 7 bases align to TRBD1. The V gene end was trimmed by 7 bases and the J gene end by 1 base; junction bases not matched to a gene: 9. Per germline, CDR1 SNHLY and CDR2 FYNNEI. The CDR3 contains 15 residues.

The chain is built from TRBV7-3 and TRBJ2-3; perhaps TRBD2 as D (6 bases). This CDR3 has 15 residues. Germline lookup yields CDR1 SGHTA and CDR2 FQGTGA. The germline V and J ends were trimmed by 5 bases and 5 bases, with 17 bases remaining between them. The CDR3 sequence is CASSPGRRAGDTQYF. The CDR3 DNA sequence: TGTGCCAGCAGCCCCGGGAGACGCGCGGGAGATACGCAGTATTTT.

CDR3 protein: CASRRRDTQYF. DNA of the CDR3: TGTGCCAGCCGGAGGAGGGATACGCAGTATTTT. The chain employs TRBV27 and TRBJ2-3; TRBD2 might be the D (5 bases). Germline V gene data show CDR1 as MNHEY and CDR2 as SMNVEV (reference sequence). Between the trimmed V and J ends, which lost 8 bases and 6 bases, there was a span of 9 bases. The CDR3 runs 11 residues.

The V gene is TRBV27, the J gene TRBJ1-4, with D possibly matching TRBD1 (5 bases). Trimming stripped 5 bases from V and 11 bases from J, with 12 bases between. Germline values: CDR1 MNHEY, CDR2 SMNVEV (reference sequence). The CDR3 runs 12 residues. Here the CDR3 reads CASSPPRGKLFF. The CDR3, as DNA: TGTGCCAGCAGTCCCCCACGGGGGAAACTGTTTTTT. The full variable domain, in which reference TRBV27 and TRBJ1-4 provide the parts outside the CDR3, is EAQVTQNPRYLITVTGKKLTVTCSQNMNHEYMSWYRQDPGLGLRQIYYSMNVEVTDKGDVPEGYKVSRKEKRNFPLILESPSPNQTSLYFCASSPPRGKLFFGSGTQLSVL.

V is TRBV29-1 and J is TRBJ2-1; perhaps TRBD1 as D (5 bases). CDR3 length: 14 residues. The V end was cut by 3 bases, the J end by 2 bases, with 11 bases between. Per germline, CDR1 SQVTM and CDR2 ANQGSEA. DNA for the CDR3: TGCAGCGTTGATTGGCAGGGAACCTACAATGAGCAGTTCTTC. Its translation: CSVDWQGTYNEQFF.

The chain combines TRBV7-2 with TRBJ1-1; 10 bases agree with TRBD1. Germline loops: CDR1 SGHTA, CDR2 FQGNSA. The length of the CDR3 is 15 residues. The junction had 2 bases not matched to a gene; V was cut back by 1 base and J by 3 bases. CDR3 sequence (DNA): TGTGCCAGCAGCTTAGGGGACAGGGGCCACACTGAAGCTTTCTTT. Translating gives CASSLGDRGHTEAFF.

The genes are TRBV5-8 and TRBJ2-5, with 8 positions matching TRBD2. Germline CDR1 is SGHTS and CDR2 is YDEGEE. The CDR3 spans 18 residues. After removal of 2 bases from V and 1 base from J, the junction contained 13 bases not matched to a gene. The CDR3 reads CASSLLGSSGPSQETQYF. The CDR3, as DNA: TGTGCCAGCAGCTTATTGGGGTCTAGCGGGCCCAGCCAAGAGACCCAGTACTTC.

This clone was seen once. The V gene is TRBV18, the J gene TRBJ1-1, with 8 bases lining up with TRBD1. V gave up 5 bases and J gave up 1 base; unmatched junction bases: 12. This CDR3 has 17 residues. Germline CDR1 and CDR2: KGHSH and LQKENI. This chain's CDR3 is CASSSKLGQATNTEAFF. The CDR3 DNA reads TGTGCCAGCTCATCGAAGTTGGGACAGGCGACGAACACTGAAGCTTTCTTT. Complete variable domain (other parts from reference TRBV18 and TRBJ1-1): NAGVMQNPRHLVRRRGQEARLRCSPMKGHSHVYWYRQLPEEGLKFMVYLQKENIIDESGMPKERFSAEFPKEGPSILRIQQVVRGDSAAYFCASSSKLGQATNTEAFFGQGTRLTVV.

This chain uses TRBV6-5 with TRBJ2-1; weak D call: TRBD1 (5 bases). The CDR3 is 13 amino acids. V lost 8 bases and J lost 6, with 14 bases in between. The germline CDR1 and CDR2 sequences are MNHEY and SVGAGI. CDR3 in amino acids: CASVGPYSNEQFF. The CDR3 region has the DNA TGTGCCAGCGTGGGGCCCTACAGCAATGAGCAGTTCTTC.

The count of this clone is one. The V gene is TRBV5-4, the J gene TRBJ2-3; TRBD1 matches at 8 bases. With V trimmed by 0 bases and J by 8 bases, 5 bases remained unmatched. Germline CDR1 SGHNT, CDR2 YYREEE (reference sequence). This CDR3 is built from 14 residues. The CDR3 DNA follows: TGTGCCAGCAGCTTGGCAGGGGGCAGAGGTACGCAGTATTTT. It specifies CASSLAGGRGTQYF.

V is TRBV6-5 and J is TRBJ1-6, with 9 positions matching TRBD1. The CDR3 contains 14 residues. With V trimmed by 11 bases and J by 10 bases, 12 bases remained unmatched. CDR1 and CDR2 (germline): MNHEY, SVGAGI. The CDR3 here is CASSNRGRRSPLHF. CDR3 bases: TGTGCCTCTTCAAACAGGGGGCGGCGGTCACCCCTCCACTTT.

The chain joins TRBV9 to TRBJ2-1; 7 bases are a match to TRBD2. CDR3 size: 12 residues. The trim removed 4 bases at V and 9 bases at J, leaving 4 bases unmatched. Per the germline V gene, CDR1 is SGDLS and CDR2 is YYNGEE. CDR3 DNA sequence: TGTGCCAGCAGCCCCAAGCGGGGTGAGCAGTTCTTC. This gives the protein CASSPKRGEQFF.

CDR3 residues: CARSFPPGQVAWSNQPQHF. The CDR3 DNA is TGTGCCAGAAGCTTCCCCCCGGGACAGGTAGCGTGGTCCAATCAGCCCCAGCATTTT. The rearrangement links TRBV5-3 to TRBJ1-5, with 8 bases lining up with TRBD1. TRBV5-3 is reported as an ORF; its role is uncertain. The CDR3 is 19 residues long. V trimming: 2 bases; J trimming: 3 bases; junction bases outside the gene matches: 16.

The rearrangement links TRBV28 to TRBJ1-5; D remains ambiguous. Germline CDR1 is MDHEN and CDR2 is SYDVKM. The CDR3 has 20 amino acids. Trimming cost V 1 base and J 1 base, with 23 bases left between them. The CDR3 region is CASSLLDIVIGIESNQPQHF. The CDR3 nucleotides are TGTGCCAGCAGTTTATTAGACATCGTGATCGGAATCGAGAGCAATCAGCCCCAGCATTTT.

CDR3 sequence reads: CASSLNPGLAGTGELFF. CDR3 coding DNA: TGTGCCAGCAGCTTAAACCCCGGACTAGCGGGCACCGGGGAGCTGTTTTTT. The V call is TRBV11-2, the J call TRBJ2-2; 11 bases are a match to TRBD2. V lost 2 bases to trimming and J lost 4 bases; unmatched junction nucleotides: 6. Germline-derived CDR1 and CDR2 are SGHAT and FQNNGV. CDR3 size: 17 residues. The entire variable domain, with the rest obtained from reference TRBV11-2 and TRBJ2-2, is as follows: EAGVAQSPRYKIIEKRQSVAFWCNPISGHATLYWYQQILGQGPKLLIQFQNNGVVDDSQLPKDRFSAERLKGVDSTLKIQPAKLEDSAVYLCASSLNPGLAGTGELFFGEGSRLTVL.

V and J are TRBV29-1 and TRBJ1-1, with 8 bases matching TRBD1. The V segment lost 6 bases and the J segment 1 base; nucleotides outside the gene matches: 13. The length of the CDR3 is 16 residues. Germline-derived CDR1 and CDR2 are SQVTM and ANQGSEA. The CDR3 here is CSVVPGQAFSNTEAFF. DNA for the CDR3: TGCAGCGTCGTACCGGGACAGGCTTTTTCGAACACTGAAGCTTTCTTT.

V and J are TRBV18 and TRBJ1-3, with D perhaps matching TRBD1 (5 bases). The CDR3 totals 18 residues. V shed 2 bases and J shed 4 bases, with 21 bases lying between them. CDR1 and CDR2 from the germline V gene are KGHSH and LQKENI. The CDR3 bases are TGTGCCAGCTCACCATCACCCGGAGGGGCGATTGGCGGAAACACCATATATTTT. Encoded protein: CASSPSPGGAIGGNTIYF.

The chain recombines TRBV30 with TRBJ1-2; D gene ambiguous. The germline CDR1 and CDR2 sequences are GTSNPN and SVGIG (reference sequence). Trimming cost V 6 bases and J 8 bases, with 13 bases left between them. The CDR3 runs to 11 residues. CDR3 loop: CACGIFWGYTF. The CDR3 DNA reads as TGTGCCTGCGGGATATTTTGGGGCTACACCTTC.

The CDR3 loop reads CASMTGGTGYTF. DNA of the CDR3: TGCGCCAGCATGACAGGGGGGACCGGCTACACCTTC. V is TRBV10-2 and J is TRBJ1-2, with TRBD1 identical over 9 bases. The CDR3 has 12 amino acids. Germline V gene sequence: CDR1 WSHSY, CDR2 SAAADI. After removal of 7 bases from V and 8 bases from J, the junction contained 5 bases not matched to a gene.

CDR3 loop: CASSPTSGDTGELFF. The CDR3 DNA sequence: TGTGCCAGCAGCCCGACTAGCGGGGACACCGGGGAGCTGTTTTTT. This chain joins TRBV11-2 and TRBJ2-2, with 11 bases matching TRBD2. Germline V gene sequence: CDR1 SGHAT, CDR2 FQNNGV. The CDR3 is 15 amino acids. The V gene end was trimmed by 5 bases and the J gene end by 3 bases; junction bases not matched to a gene: 2.

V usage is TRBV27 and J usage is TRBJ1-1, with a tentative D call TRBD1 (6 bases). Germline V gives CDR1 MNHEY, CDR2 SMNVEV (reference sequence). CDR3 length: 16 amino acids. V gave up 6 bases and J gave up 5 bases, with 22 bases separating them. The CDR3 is CASRTRVGGGGTEAFF. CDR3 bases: TGTGCCAGCAGGACACGCGTCGGGGGGGGCGGGACTGAAGCTTTCTTT.

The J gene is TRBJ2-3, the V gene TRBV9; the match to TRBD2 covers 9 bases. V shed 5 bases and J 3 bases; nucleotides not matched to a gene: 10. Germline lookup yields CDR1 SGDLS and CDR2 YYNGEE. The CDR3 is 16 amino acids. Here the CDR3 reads CASRAGGREGTDTQYF. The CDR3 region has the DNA TGTGCCAGCAGAGCGGGGGGTCGTGAAGGGACAGATACGCAGTATTTT.

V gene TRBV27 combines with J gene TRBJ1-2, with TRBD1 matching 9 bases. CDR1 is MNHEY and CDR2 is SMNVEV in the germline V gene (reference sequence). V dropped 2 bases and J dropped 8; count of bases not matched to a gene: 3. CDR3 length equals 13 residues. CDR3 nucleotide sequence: TGTGCCAGCAGTTTAATGGGGACAGGGGGCTACACCTTC. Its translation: CASSLMGTGGYTF.

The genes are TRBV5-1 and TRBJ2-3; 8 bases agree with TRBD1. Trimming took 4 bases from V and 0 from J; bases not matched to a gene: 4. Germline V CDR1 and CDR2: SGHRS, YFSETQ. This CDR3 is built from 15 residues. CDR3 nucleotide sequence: TGCGCCAGCAGCCCCGGACAGGGTAGCACAGATACGCAGTATTTT. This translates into CASSPGQGSTDTQYF.

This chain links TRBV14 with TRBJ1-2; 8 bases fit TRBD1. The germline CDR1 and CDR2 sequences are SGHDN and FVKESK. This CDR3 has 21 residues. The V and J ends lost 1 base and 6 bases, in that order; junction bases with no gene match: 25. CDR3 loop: CASSQVRAPLGQAISGDGYTF. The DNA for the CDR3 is TGTGCCAGCAGCCAAGTCCGGGCCCCCCTGGGACAGGCTATTTCGGGGGATGGCTACACCTTC.

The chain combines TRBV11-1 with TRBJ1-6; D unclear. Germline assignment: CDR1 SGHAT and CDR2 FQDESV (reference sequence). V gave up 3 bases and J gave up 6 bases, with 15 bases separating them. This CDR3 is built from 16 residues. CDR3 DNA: TGTGCCAGCAGCTTTGCATCCTTTCGGGGTAATTCACCCCTCCACTTT. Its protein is CASSFASFRGNSPLHF.

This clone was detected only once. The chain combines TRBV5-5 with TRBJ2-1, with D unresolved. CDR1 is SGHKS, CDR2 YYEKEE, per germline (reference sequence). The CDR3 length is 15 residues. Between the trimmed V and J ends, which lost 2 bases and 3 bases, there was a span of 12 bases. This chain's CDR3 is CASSLSDFGYNEQFF. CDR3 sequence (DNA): TGTGCCAGCAGCTTATCAGATTTTGGCTACAATGAGCAGTTCTTC.